This T cell receptor (beta chain) stems from a study of regulatory T cells in long-lasting Graves disease. On this clonotype: The antigen remains unidentified.

Arm-PCR of CDR3 regions with iRepertoire HTBI primers generated TCR beta libraries. TCRdb re-called the multiplex PCR reads through MiXCR, storing one row per CDR3 protein. The table lists 620,000 or so distinct CDR3 sequences, around 15% of them singletons. In germline, CDR1 is SGHRS, CDR2 YFSETQ. The CDR3 is 16 residues long. V was pared by 1 base and J by 1 base, with 5 bases of the junction left unmatched. Study results and limitations: Persistent disease preferred TRBV28, TRBJ1-2 and TRBJ2-5; new disease, TRBV20-1 and TRBJ2-1. Accuracy may have suffered from the small sample size.

Documented time point: newly diagnosed GD, antithyroid drugs for less than 3 months. Construction of the TCR library relied on RNA isolated from PBMCs. This sample was also put to use in a study of T cells in Graves' hyperthyroidism and ophthalmopathy. This second study says: Uncontrolled infection, other autoimmune disease, pregnancy or lactation led to exclusion.

V and J are TRBV5-1 and TRBJ2-3; 8 bases line up with TRBD2. The sequencing here drew on peripheral blood mononuclear cells (PBMCs), taken at new diagnosis, from a patient treated with antithyroid drugs. The sequence derives from a woman in her twenties or thirties with Graves disease. The CDR3 protein is CASSLRAGAGTDTQYF. In nucleotides, the CDR3 is TGCGCCAGCAGCTTGAGAGCGGGAGCGGGCACAGATACGCAGTATTTT.